The source of this T cell receptor beta chain is a study of beta chain features in type 1 diabetes. Overall study context: Patients were similar to healthy donors in age and gender (as well as in cell yields).

One heparinised draw of blood, averaging around 120 mL, came from each donor. Populations obtained by sorting all exceeded 95% purity. Unmatched junction bases numbered 13, after V lost 1 base and J lost 7 bases. CDR1 is SEHNR, CDR2 FQNEAQ, per germline (reference sequence). The length of the CDR3 is 17 residues. Of the isolated RNA, all was reverse transcribed, and so the sequenced material was expressed TCRB transcripts. Using immunoSEQ multiplex PCR, the repertoire was profiled, and TCRdb retains in-frame clones only, with some absent. The top ten clones hold about 0.66% of a sample with roughly 180,000 clones, about 12% of them seen once.

The TCR sequence derives from a woman between 18 and 30 years old in good health. The chain carries TRBV7-9 and TRBJ2-1, with 7 bases matching TRBD2. Sequenced input: central memory CD4+ T cells from blood. This CDR3 is CASSLGYQAGEGNEQFF. The CDR3 nucleotides are TGTGCCAGCAGCTTAGGGTACCAGGCGGGAGAAGGGAATGAGCAGTTCTTC.